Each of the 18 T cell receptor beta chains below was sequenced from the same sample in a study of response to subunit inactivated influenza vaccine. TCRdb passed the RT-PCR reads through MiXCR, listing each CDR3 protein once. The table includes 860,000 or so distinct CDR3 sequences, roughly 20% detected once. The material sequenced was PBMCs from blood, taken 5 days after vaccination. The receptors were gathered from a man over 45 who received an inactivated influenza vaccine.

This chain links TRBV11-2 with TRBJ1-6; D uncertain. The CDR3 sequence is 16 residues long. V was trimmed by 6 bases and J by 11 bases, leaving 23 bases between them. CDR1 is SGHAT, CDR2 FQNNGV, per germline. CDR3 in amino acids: CASRSIRGSLKAPLHF. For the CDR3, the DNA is TGTGCCAGCAGGTCAATTAGAGGCAGCTTAAAGGCACCCCTCCACTTT.

CDR3 residues: CASSHGRGAGYTF. The DNA for the CDR3 is TGTGCCAGCAGCCACGGGCGGGGTGCAGGCTACACCTTC. The rearrangement joins TRBV7-2 to TRBJ1-2; D remains unclear. The V end was cut by 5 bases, the J end by 8 bases, with 15 bases between. Germline values: CDR1 SGHTA, CDR2 FQGNSA. The CDR3 has 13 residues. Variable domain in full (rest from reference TRBV7-2 and TRBJ1-2): GAGVSQSPSNKVTEKGKDVELRCDPISGHTALYWYRQSLGQGLEFLIYFQGNSAPDKSGLPSDRFSAERTGGSVSTLTIQRTQQEDSAVYLCASSHGRGAGYTFGSGTRLTVV.

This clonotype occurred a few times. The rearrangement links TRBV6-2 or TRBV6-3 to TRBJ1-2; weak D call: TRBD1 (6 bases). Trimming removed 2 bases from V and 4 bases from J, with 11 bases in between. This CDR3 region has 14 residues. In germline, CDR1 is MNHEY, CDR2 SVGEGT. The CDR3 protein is CASSYGTSAYGYTF. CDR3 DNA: TGTGCCAGCAGTTACGGGACATCTGCCTATGGCTACACCTTC.

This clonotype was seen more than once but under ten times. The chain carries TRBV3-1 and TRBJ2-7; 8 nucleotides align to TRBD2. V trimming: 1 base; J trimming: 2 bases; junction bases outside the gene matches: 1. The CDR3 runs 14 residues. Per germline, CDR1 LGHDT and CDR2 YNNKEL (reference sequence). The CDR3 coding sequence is TGTGCCAGCAGCCAAGCCGGGGGGGCCTACGAGCAGTACTTC. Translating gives CASSQAGGAYEQYF.

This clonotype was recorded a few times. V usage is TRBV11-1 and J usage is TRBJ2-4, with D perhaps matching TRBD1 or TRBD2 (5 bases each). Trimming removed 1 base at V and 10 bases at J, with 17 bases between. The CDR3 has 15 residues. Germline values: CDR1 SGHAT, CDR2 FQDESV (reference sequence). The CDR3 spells CASSLGGTAARIQYF. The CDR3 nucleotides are TGTGCCAGCAGCTTAGGGGGGACGGCTGCTCGGATTCAGTACTTC.

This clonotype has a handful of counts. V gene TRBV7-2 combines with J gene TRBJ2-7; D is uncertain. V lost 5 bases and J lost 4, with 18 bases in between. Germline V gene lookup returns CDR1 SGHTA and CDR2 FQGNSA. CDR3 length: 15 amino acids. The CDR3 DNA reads TGTGCCAGCAGCCTCAGGACGGCTCTTACTTACGAGCAGTACTTC. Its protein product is CASSLRTALTYEQYF.

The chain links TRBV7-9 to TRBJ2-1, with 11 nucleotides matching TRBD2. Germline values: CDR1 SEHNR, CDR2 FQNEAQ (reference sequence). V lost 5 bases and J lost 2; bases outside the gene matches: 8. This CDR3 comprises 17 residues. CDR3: CASSPPGLAGPYNEQFF. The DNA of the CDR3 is TGTGCCAGCAGCCCGCCCGGACTAGCGGGTCCCTACAATGAGCAGTTCTTC.

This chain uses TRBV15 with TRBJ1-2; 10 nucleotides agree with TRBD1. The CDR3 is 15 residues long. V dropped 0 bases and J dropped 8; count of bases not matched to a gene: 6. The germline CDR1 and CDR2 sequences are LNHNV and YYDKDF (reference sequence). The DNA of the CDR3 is TGTGCCACCAGCAGAGAGGGGGACAGGGGAGGCGGCTACACCTTC. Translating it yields CATSREGDRGGGYTF.

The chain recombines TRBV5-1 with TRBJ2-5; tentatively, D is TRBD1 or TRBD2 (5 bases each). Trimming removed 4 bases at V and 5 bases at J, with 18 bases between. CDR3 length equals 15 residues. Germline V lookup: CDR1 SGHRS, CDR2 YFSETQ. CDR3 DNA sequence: TGCGCCAGCAGCCAGACGGTGCCCTGGGGGGAGACCCAGTACTTC. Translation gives CASSQTVPWGETQYF.

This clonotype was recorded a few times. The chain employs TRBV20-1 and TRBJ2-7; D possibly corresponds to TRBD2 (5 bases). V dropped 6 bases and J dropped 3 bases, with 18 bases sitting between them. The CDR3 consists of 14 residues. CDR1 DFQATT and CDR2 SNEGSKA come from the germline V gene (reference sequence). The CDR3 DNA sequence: TGCAGTGCCAGAAATTACGAAGGGAGCTACGAGCAGTACTTC. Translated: CSARNYEGSYEQYF.

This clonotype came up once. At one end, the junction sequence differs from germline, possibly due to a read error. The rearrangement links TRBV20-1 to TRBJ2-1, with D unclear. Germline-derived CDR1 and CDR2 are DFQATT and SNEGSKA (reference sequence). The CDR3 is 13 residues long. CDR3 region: CSAFSFEYNEQSF. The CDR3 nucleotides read TGCAGTGCCTTCTCCTTCGAGTACAATGAGCAGTCCTTC.

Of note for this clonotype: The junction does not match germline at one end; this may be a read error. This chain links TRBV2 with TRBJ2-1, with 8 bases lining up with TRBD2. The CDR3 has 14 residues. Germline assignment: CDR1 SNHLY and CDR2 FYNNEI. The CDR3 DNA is TGTGCCAGCAGGGAAGGACTAGCTTCGGGTGAGCAGTTCTTC. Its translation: CASREGLASGEQFF.

The CDR3 DNA follows: TGTGCCAGCAGTGAATATGGTTCGGGGGGGAGGACGGTTGGGACCCAGTACTTC. Amino acids: CASSEYGSGGRTVGTQYF. The chain has TRBV25-1 and TRBJ2-5, with 8 bases fitting TRBD2. The V gene's germline CDR1 is MGHDK and CDR2 SYGVNS. The CDR3 has 18 residues. Trimming cost V 0 bases and J 7 bases; bases outside gene matches: 16.

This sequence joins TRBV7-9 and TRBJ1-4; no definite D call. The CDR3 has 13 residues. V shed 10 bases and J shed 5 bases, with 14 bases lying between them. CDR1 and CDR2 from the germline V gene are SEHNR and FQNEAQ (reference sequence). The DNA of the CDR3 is TGTGCCATACGACCTAAAGGGAATGAAAAACTGTTTTTT. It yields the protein CAIRPKGNEKLFF.

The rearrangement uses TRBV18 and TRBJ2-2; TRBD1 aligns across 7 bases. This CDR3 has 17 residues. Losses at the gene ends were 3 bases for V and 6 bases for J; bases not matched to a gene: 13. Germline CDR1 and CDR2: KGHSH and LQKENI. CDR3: CASSPPRQGRFPGELFF. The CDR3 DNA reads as TGTGCCAGCTCACCCCCCCGACAGGGAAGGTTCCCCGGGGAGCTGTTTTTT.

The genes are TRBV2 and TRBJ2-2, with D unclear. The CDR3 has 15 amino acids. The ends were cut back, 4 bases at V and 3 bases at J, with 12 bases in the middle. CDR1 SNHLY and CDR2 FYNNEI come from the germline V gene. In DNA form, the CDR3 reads TGTGCCAGCAGTGGGACGGTCGCGGACACCGGGGAGCTGTTTTTT. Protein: CASSGTVADTGELFF.

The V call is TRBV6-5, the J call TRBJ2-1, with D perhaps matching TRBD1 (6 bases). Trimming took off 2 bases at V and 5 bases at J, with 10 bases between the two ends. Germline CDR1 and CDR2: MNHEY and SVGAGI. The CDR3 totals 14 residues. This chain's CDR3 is CASSYPGHHNEQFF. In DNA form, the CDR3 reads TGTGCCAGCAGTTACCCGGGACATCACAATGAGCAGTTCTTC.

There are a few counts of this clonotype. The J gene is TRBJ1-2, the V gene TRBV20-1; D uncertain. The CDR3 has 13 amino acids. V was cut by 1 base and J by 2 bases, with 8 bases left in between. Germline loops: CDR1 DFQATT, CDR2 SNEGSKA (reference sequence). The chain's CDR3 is CSARAGNNYGYTF. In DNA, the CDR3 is TGCAGTGCTAGAGCCGGGAACAACTATGGCTACACCTTC.